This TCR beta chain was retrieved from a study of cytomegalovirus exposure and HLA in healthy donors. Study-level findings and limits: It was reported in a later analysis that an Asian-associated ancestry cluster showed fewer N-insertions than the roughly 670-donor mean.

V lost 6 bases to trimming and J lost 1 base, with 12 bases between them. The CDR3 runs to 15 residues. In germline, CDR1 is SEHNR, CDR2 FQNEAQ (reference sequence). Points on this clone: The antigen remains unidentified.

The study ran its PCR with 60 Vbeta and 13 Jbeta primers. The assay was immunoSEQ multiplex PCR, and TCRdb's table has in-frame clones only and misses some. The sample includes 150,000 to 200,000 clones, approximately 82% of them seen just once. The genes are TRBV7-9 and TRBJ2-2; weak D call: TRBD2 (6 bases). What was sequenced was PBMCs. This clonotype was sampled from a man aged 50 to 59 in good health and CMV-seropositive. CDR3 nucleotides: TGTGCCAGCAGACCCGGGACTTTGAACACCGGGGAGCTGTTTTTT. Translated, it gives CASRPGTLNTGELFF.